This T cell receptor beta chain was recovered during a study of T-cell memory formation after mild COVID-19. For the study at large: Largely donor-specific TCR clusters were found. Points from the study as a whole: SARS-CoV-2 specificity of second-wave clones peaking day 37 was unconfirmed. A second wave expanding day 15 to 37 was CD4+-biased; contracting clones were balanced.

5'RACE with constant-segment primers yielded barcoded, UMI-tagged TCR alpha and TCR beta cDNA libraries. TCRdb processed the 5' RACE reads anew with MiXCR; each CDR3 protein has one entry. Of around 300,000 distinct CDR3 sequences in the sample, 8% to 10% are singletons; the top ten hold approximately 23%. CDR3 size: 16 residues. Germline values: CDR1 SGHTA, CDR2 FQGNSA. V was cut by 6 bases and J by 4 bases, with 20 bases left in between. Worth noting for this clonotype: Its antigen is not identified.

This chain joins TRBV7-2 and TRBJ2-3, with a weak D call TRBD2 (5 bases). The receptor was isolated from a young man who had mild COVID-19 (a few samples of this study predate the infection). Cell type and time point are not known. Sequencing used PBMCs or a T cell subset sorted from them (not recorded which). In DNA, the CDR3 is TGTGCCAGCAGAGCTACGAGGGCGGCTATATCAGATACGCAGTATTTT. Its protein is CASRATRAAISDTQYF.